The sample holds one count of the clone carrying this T cell receptor (beta chain). These data come from a study of T cell responses to AZD1222 COVID-19 vaccine. Germline CDR1 is SNHLY and CDR2 is FYNNEI. The germline V and J ends were trimmed by 0 bases and 8 bases, with 7 bases remaining between them. The CDR3 consists of 12 residues. TCRdb keeps only in-frame clones here, not all; method: immunoSEQ multiplex PCR. The sample holds tens of thousands of clones, around 86% seen once. The source of this sequence is an adult who received the AZD1222 COVID-19 vaccine. The chain joins TRBV2 to TRBJ1-2; D unclear. The sample in question was peripheral blood, obtained 28 days after the second AZD1222 dose. The CDR3 coding sequence is TGTGCCAGCAGTGAAGCGCTTCAGGGCTACACCTTC. This sequence encodes CASSEALQGYTF.